This T cell receptor beta chain appears in the sequencing data of a study of blood T cell repertoires in COVID-19. In its sample, this clone was seen a few times. Clones were sequenced by immunoSEQ multiplex PCR, and TCRdb holds only the in-frame ones, with some missing. The sample has roughly 60,000 clones; around 87% are singletons. The sequence was obtained from a human donor with acute or convalescent COVID-19. The donor label of this sample is uncertain. Sequences were obtained from peripheral blood.

The CDR3 coding sequence is TGTGCCAGTAGTATACCGGGACAGGGGACCGGGGAGCTGTTTTTT. Translation: CASSIPGQGTGELFF. V and J are TRBV19 and TRBJ2-2, with 10 bases that match TRBD1. The ends lost 2 bases at V and 5 bases at J; junction bases unmatched: 2. The CDR3 consists of 15 residues. Germline V gives CDR1 LNHDA, CDR2 SQIVND (reference sequence).